This T cell receptor (beta chain) was found in a study of identifying expanded T cells in peripheral blood. Whole-study findings and limits: Variance in clone template counts between approximately two-week samples significantly increased with total template count across all healthy donors. Roughly 1.2 clones differed between technical replicates, versus 16.4 and 19 over time.

The method was immunoSEQ multiplex PCR; TCRdb's version includes in-frame clones alone and lacks a portion of them. The sample yields about 58,000 clones, about 83% seen once. Collection occurred without any documented infections or immune events in donors. Remarks on this clone: Its antigen is unknown.

Germline lookup yields CDR1 SGDLS and CDR2 YYNGEE. This CDR3 region has 16 residues. Trimming removed 4 bases from V and 4 bases from J; junction bases left unmatched: 6. This receptor was identified in a person aged 18-69 years in good health. Material: blood. This chain joins TRBV9 and TRBJ1-3; 12 bases are a match to TRBD1. CDR3 protein: CASSPRDRGLGNTIYF. DNA for the CDR3: TGTGCCAGCAGCCCACGGGACAGGGGGCTCGGAAACACCATATATTTT. The full variable domain, in which reference TRBV9 and TRBJ1-3 provide the parts outside the CDR3, is DSGVTQTPKHLITATGQRVTLRCSPRSGDLSVYWYQQSLDQGLQFLIQYYNGEERAKGNILERFSAQQFPDLHSELNLSSLELGDSALYFCASSPRDRGLGNTIYFGEGSWLTVV.